This T cell receptor (beta chain) was recovered during a study of blood T cell repertoires in COVID-19. Study details: Both acute and convalescent COVID-19 samples were obtained from the United States, Italy and Spain. PBMCs, B-cell-depleted T cells, or T cells provided the cDNA or gDNA that made up the material.

In the original processing: Counts of nucleated cells, estimated from reference gene primer amplification, were obtained. The assay was immunoSEQ multiplex PCR, and TCRdb's table has in-frame clones only and misses some. V, J and clone size reflect that table, while D and trimming were determined from the DNA. The sample includes 150,000 to 180,000 clones, under 95% of them seen just once. Germline CDR1 and CDR2: SGHVS and FNYEAQ. The CDR3 totals 18 residues. The V gene end was trimmed by 1 base and the J gene end by 2 bases; junction bases not matched to a gene: 10. The TCR comes from a man aged 50 or older with acute or convalescent COVID-19. The V gene is TRBV7-6, the J gene TRBJ2-3; 9 bases are shared with TRBD2. Source material: peripheral blood. The CDR3 protein is CASSLEVAGGRLTDTQYF. CDR3 coding DNA: TGTGCCAGCAGCTTAGAGGTGGCGGGGGGGAGACTCACAGATACGCAGTATTTT. Looking up the rest from reference TRBV7-6 and TRBJ2-3 gives the full variable domain: GAGVSQSPRYKVTKRGQDVALRCDPISGHVSLYWYRQALGQGPEFLTYFNYEAQQDKSGLPNDRFSAERPEGSISTLTIQRTEQRDSAMYRCASSLEVAGGRLTDTQYFGPGTRLTVL.